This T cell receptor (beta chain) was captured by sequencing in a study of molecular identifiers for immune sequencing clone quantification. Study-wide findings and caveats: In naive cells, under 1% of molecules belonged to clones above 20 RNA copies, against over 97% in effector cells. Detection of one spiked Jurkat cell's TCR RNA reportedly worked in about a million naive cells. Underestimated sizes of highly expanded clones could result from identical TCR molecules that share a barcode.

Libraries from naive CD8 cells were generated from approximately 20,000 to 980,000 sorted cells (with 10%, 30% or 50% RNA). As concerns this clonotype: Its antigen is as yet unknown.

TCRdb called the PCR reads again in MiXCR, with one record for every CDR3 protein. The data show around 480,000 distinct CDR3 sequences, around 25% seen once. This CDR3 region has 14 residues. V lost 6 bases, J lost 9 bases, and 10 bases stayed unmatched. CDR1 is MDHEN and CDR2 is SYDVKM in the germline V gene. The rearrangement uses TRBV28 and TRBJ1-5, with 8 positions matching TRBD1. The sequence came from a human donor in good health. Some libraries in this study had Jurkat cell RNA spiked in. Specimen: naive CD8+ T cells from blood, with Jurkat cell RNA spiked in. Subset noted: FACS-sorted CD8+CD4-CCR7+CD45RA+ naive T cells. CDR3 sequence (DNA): TGTGCCAGCAGCACTACAGGGGGGGGGCCGCCCCAGCATTTT. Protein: CASSTTGGGPPQHF.